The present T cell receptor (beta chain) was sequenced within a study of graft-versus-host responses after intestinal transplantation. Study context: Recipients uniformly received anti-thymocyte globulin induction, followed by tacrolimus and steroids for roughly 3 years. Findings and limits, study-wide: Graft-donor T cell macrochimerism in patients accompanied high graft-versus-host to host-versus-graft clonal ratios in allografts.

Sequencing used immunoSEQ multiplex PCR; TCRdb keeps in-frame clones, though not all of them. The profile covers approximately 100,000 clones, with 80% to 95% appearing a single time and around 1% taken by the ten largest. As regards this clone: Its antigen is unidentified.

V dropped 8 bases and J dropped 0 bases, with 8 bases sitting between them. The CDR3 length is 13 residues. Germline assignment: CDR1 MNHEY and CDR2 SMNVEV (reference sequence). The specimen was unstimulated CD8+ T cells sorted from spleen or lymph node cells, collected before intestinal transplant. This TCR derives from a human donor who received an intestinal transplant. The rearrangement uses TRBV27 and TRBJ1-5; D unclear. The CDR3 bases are TGTGCCAGCGGAGTATATAGCAATCAGCCCCAGCATTTT. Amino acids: CASGVYSNQPQHF.